Sequencing of this T cell receptor (beta chain) was carried out in a study of blood T cell repertoires in COVID-19. Study details: PBMCs, B-cell-depleted T cells, or T cells provided the cDNA or gDNA that made up the material.

The V and J ends lost 3 bases and 3 bases respectively, with 8 bases between them. Germline V gene sequence: CDR1 MNHEY, CDR2 SVGAGI. There are 14 residues in the CDR3. Participants in the exposed group had met a COVID-19 case in the 2 weeks before joining the study. Produced via immunoSEQ multiplex PCR; TCRdb's table is partial and in-frame only. This sample carries about 260,000 clones, 80% to 95% of them seen once, and the ten largest clones take 2.8%. The source material was PBMCs or T cells enriched from blood (not recorded which). The rearrangement joins TRBV6-5 to TRBJ2-2, with no clear D. The TCR originated in a man aged 35 to 55 who had been exposed to COVID-19. The CDR3 here is CASSYMSHTGELFF. The CDR3 DNA follows: TGTGCCAGCAGTTATATGAGCCACACCGGGGAGCTGTTTTTT.